The 25 T cell receptor beta chains below were found in one sample sequenced in a study of cytomegalovirus exposure and HLA in healthy donors. A multiplex PCR was run with 60 Vbeta primers and 13 Jbeta primers. The assay was immunoSEQ multiplex PCR, and TCRdb's table has in-frame clones only and misses some. This sample carries just over 150,000 clones, around 84% of them seen once, and the ten largest clones take around 2%. Sequencing was done on a sample of PBMCs. Every receptor here comes from a man aged 18 to 35 in good health and CMV-seronegative.

On this clone itself: The junction departs from the called germline gene at one end, perhaps through a read error. This chain uses TRBV15 with TRBJ2-1; D perhaps matches TRBD1 (6 bases). This CDR3 has 13 amino acids. CDR1 and CDR2 from the germline V gene are LNHNV and YYDKDF (reference sequence). DNA for the CDR3: TGTGCCACCAGCGGCAGGGGTTTCAATGTGCAGTTCTTC. It codes for CATSGRGFNVQFF.

This chain links TRBV2 with TRBJ2-7, with TRBD1 as a possible D gene (5 bases). In germline, CDR1 is SNHLY, CDR2 FYNNEI. The CDR3 consists of 14 residues. Trimming shortened V by 5 bases and J by 0 bases, and 11 bases separated the two germline ends. Here the CDR3 DNA reads TGTGCCAGCAGTTGGTATACAGGCTCCTACGAGCAGTACTTC. This encodes CASSWYTGSYEQYF. The full variable domain, in which reference TRBV2 and TRBJ2-7 provide the parts outside the CDR3, is EPEVTQTPSHQVTQMGQEVILRCVPISNHLYFYWYRQILGQKVEFLVSFYNNEISEKSEIFDDQFSVERPDGSNFTLKIRSTKLEDSAMYFCASSWYTGSYEQYFGPGTRLTVT.

This clone was recorded only once. This chain uses TRBV6-5 with TRBJ2-5; a possible D gene is TRBD1 (5 bases). The CDR3 spans 13 residues. V was trimmed by 6 bases and J by 4 bases, leaving 12 bases between them. Germline CDR1 and CDR2: MNHEY and SVGAGI. In DNA form, the CDR3 reads TGTGCCAGCAGAGATCAGGGCAGAGAGACCCAGTACTTC. Translating gives CASRDQGRETQYF.

The chain has TRBV4-1 and TRBJ2-7, with 9 bases aligning to TRBD1. Germline V gene lookup returns CDR1 MGHRA and CDR2 YSYEKL. CDR3 length: 14 residues. J was trimmed by 2 bases and V by 4 bases; bases with no gene match: 3. The CDR3 DNA reads TGCGCCAGCAGCCCAAGGGACAGGGCCTACGAGCAGTACTTC. Translated, it gives CASSPRDRAYEQYF.

The gene calls are TRBV6-5 and TRBJ2-2; TRBD1 might be the D (6 bases). Trimming pared 0 bases from V and 6 bases from J, leaving 14 bases between. Germline V lookup: CDR1 MNHEY, CDR2 SVGAGI. The CDR3 runs to 16 residues. CDR3 sequence: CASSYSSGTPAGELFF. The CDR3 region has the DNA TGTGCCAGCAGTTACTCTTCCGGGACACCCGCCGGGGAGCTGTTTTTT.

This clone was observed a few times. The J gene is TRBJ2-3, the V gene TRBV4-1; no clear D gene. The CDR3 is 12 amino acids. The ends were cut back, 4 bases at V and 8 bases at J, with 10 bases in the middle. Germline values: CDR1 MGHRA, CDR2 YSYEKL. The CDR3 sequence is CASSPDTVTQYF. The CDR3 DNA reads TGCGCCAGCAGCCCCGACACTGTTACGCAGTATTTT.

The chain carries TRBV12-2 and TRBJ2-2; the D call of TRBD2 is as the table states it, not checked on the DNA. TRBV12-2 is flagged as a pseudogene. This CDR3 contains 20 residues. For the CDR3, the DNA is TGTGCAAGTCGCTCCAACCGGACACGGTGTACGGCGGGAGGGCCCGGGGAGCTGTTTTTT. Encoded protein: CASRSNRTRCTAGGPGELFF.

This clone was observed a handful of times. Germline is not matched at one junction end, which may reflect a read error. The rearrangement joins TRBV7-9 to TRBJ1-2; 12 positions match TRBD1. There are 18 residues in the CDR3. Germline CDR1 reads SEHNR; CDR2 reads FQNEAQ (reference sequence). CDR3 sequence reads: CSSSHSLVPGQGASGYTF. The CDR3 DNA reads TGTTCCAGCAGCCATAGCCTAGTTCCGGGACAGGGGGCGAGTGGCTACACCTTC.

The gene calls are TRBV2 and TRBJ1-4; D not resolved. This CDR3 spans 15 amino acids. Trimming cost V 6 bases and J 0 bases, with 11 bases left between them. The V gene's germline CDR1 is SNHLY and CDR2 FYNNEI. The CDR3 DNA reads TGTGCCAGCAGGGCTAGGCTCGCAACTAATGAAAAACTGTTTTTT. It translates to CASRARLATNEKLFF.

The chain couples TRBV4-1 to TRBJ1-2, with D maybe TRBD1 (6 bases). V was pared by 0 bases and J by 2 bases, with 10 bases between. This CDR3 has 15 residues. Germline CDR1 reads MGHRA; CDR2 reads YSYEKL. DNA for the CDR3: TGCGCCAGCAGCCAAGACCCCGGACAGAACTATGGCTACACCTTC. It is translated as CASSQDPGQNYGYTF.

The CDR3 spells CASSWSRGSETQYF. Written as DNA, the CDR3 is TGTGCCAGCAGTTGGTCCAGGGGTAGTGAGACCCAGTACTTC. The chain joins TRBV27 to TRBJ2-5; maybe TRBD1 (6 bases). CDR3 size: 14 residues. V lost 4 bases, J lost 5 bases, and 14 bases lay in between. Germline V gives CDR1 MNHEY, CDR2 SMNVEV (reference sequence).

This clone appeared a single time. The V gene is TRBV7-2, the J gene TRBJ1-4; D ambiguous. V was cut by 10 bases and J by 6 bases, with 27 bases left in between. CDR1 SGHTA and CDR2 FQGNSA come from the germline V gene. The length of the CDR3 is 17 residues. The CDR3 bases are TGTGCCACCAGGCTAACGGGTCGCAAATTTGGATATGAAAAACTGTTTTTT. Protein: CATRLTGRKFGYEKLFF.

This rearrangement joins TRBV7-2 to TRBJ2-7; D unclear. Trimming cost V 4 bases and J 6 bases, with 10 bases left between them. From germline, CDR1 is SGHTA and CDR2 FQGNSA. This CDR3 region has 12 residues. This chain's CDR3 is CASSSRQGEQYF. CDR3 sequence (DNA): TGTGCCAGCAGCTCCCGACAAGGCGAGCAGTACTTC.

V gene TRBV5-5 combines with J gene TRBJ2-1; TRBD1 agrees at 7 bases. V was clipped by 1 base and J by 1 base; unmatched bases: 2. The CDR3 sequence is 15 residues long. Germline V gene data show CDR1 as SGHKS and CDR2 as YYEKEE (reference sequence). The CDR3 spells CASSLYRGSYNEQFF. As DNA, the CDR3 is TGTGCCAGCAGCTTGTACAGGGGATCCTACAATGAGCAGTTCTTC. Together with reference TRBV5-5 and TRBJ2-1, the CDR3 gives the full variable domain: DAGVTQSPTHLIKTRGQQVTLRCSPISGHKSVSWYQQVLGQGPQFIFQYYEKEERGRGNFPDRFSARQFPNYSSELNVNALLLGDSALYLCASSLYRGSYNEQFFGPGTRLTVL.

This rearrangement joins TRBV7-9 to TRBJ2-7; 8 nucleotides agree with TRBD2. Germline assignment: CDR1 SEHNR and CDR2 FQNEAQ (reference sequence). V dropped 5 bases and J dropped 3; count of bases not matched to a gene: 9. CDR3 length equals 15 residues. The CDR3, as DNA: TGTGCCAGCAGCCCTCGGGAGGGGAGATACTACGAGCAGTACTTC. Translating gives CASSPREGRYYEQYF.

The V gene is TRBV25-1, the J gene TRBJ2-3; TRBD2 matches at 13 bases. J was trimmed by 2 bases and V by 4 bases; bases with no gene match: 3. The CDR3 contains 16 residues. The V gene's germline CDR1 is MGHDK and CDR2 SYGVNS. The CDR3, as DNA: TGTGCCAGCAGTGCACTAGCGGGAGGGTCCACAGATACGCAGTATTTT. This codes for CASSALAGGSTDTQYF.

The rearrangement links TRBV4-1 to TRBJ2-1; D might be TRBD2 (6 bases). Looked up from germline, CDR1 is MGHRA and CDR2 is YSYEKL. V lost 0 bases, J lost 3 bases, and 9 bases lay in between. The CDR3 spans 15 residues. CDR3 nucleotides: TGCGCCAGCAGCCAAGATCGGGACTTCTACAATGAGCAGTTCTTC. This translates into CASSQDRDFYNEQFF.

The chain couples TRBV28 to TRBJ1-1; 10 nucleotides match TRBD1. The CDR3 is 17 amino acids. Germline assignment: CDR1 MDHEN and CDR2 SYDVKM. J was trimmed by 6 bases and V by 5 bases; bases with no gene match: 15. The CDR3 region is CASSPDRGPSSQSEAFF. CDR3 nucleotide sequence: TGTGCCAGCAGTCCAGACAGGGGGCCCTCTTCCCAATCTGAAGCTTTCTTT.

V gene TRBV15 combines with J gene TRBJ1-4, with D maybe TRBD1 (5 bases). The ends were cut back, 5 bases at V and 8 bases at J, with 12 bases in the middle. This CDR3 has 13 amino acids. Germline V gene lookup returns CDR1 LNHNV and CDR2 YYDKDF (reference sequence). CDR3 residues: CATSRGFEEKLFF. The DNA for the CDR3 is TGTGCCACCAGCCGGGGGTTCGAAGAAAAACTGTTTTTT. Full variable domain (rest looked up from reference TRBV15 and TRBJ1-4): DAMVIQNPRYQVTQFGKPVTLSCSQTLNHNVMYWYQQKSSQAPKLLFHYYDKDFNNEADTPDNFQSRRPNTSFCFLDIRSPGLGDTAMYLCATSRGFEEKLFFGSGTQLSVL.

The chain couples TRBV7-2 to TRBJ1-5; perhaps TRBD1 as D (6 bases). The germline CDR1 and CDR2 sequences are SGHTA and FQGNSA. V was shortened by 1 base and J by 7 bases, with 14 bases between the two germline ends. The CDR3 contains 15 residues. The CDR3 DNA reads as TGTGCCAGCAGCTTAGGGTTCGGCAGGGGACAGCCCCAGCATTTT. Encoded protein: CASSLGFGRGQPQHF.

The chain has TRBV9 and TRBJ2-2; 9 nucleotides match TRBD1. CDR1 SGDLS and CDR2 YYNGEE come from the germline V gene. This CDR3 contains 18 residues. V was clipped by 3 bases and J by 3 bases; unmatched bases: 12. This CDR3 is CASSGSGTGRVYTGELFF. CDR3 DNA: TGTGCCAGCAGCGGGTCCGGGACAGGGAGGGTCTACACCGGGGAGCTGTTTTTT.

The chain recombines TRBV28 with TRBJ2-7, with D maybe TRBD1 (6 bases). V lost 6 bases and J 4 bases, leaving 19 bases between the germline ends. The V gene's germline CDR1 is MDHEN and CDR2 SYDVKM. The CDR3 length is 15 residues. DNA for the CDR3: TGTGCCAGCAGCTCACGCGGTCAAGGGGGATACGAGCAGTACTTC. Translation: CASSSRGQGGYEQYF.

This rearrangement joins TRBV19 to TRBJ1-4, with D possibly matching TRBD1 (5 bases). Looked up from germline, CDR1 is LNHDA and CDR2 is SQIVND (reference sequence). Trimming shortened V by 4 bases and J by 8 bases, and 14 bases separated the two germline ends. CDR3 size: 14 residues. The CDR3 DNA is TGTGCCAGTAGTAGAATAGGGGTGAACGAAAAACTGTTTTTT. Protein: CASSRIGVNEKLFF.

The chain employs TRBV15 and TRBJ1-2; no clear D. The CDR3 length is 15 residues. CDR1 is LNHNV and CDR2 is YYDKDF in the germline V gene (reference sequence). V dropped 3 bases and J dropped 1 base, with 12 bases sitting between them. The CDR3 DNA sequence: TGTGCCACCAGCAGCCAACTATCGAATAACTATGGCTACACCTTC. It codes for CATSSQLSNNYGYTF.

J is TRBJ2-5 and V is TRBV21-1; the table calls TRBD1, which could not be checked here. TRBV21-1 is shown as a pseudogene. This CDR3 has 17 amino acids. In nucleotides, the CDR3 is TGTGCCAGCAGCACCCGAACCGACAGGGCCGGCGAAGAGACCCAGTACTTC. This encodes CASSTRTDRAGEETQYF.